This entry concerns a single T cell receptor (beta chain). This entry is derived from a study of blood T cell repertoires in COVID-19. Some clones are missing from TCRdb's copy, which holds only in-frame ones; the method was immunoSEQ multiplex PCR. Here the sample spans approximately 300,000 clones, 92% being singletons. Trimming stripped 2 bases from V and 2 bases from J, with 18 bases between. Looked up from germline, CDR1 is SGHRS and CDR2 is YFSETQ. The CDR3 runs 17 residues. Self-reported history from a screening survey and questionnaire set each donor's cohort. The chain couples TRBV5-1 to TRBJ2-3; D may be TRBD2 (6 bases). This TCR came from a woman aged 30 to 39 who had recovered from COVID-19. Sequencing was performed on PBMCs or T cells enriched from blood (not recorded which). CDR3 region: CASSFAGLAAPTDTQYF. The DNA for the CDR3 is TGCGCCAGCAGCTTTGCGGGACTGGCCGCACCCACAGATACGCAGTATTTT.